This section outlines one T cell receptor beta chain sequence together with its context. Its specificity is unknown. The sample is drawn from a study of cytomegalovirus exposure and HLA in healthy donors. The assay was immunoSEQ multiplex PCR, and TCRdb's table has in-frame clones only and misses some. Among 300,000 to 350,000 clones, roughly 86% were seen once, and the ten largest hold approximately 0.96%. Donors came from a validation cohort of over 100 subjects, distinct from the first 666-subject cohort. The study's findings and limits: Specificity of a few CMV-associated chains for CMV antigens was verified in vitro. Among TCR beta chains, those listed as cytomegalovirus-associated numbered 164.

The sample consisted of PBMCs. This sequence was found in a man aged 25-45 years in good health and CMV-seronegative.

The CDR3 sequence: CASSLGGGHPRETQYF. The CDR3, as DNA: TGCGCCAGCAGCTTGGGTGGTGGACACCCGCGAGAGACCCAGTACTTC. The chain joins TRBV5-1 to TRBJ2-5, with D tentatively TRBD1 (5 bases). Between the trimmed V and J ends, which lost 0 bases and 4 bases, there was a span of 16 bases. CDR3 length: 16 residues. CDR1 SGHRS and CDR2 YFSETQ come from the germline V gene.